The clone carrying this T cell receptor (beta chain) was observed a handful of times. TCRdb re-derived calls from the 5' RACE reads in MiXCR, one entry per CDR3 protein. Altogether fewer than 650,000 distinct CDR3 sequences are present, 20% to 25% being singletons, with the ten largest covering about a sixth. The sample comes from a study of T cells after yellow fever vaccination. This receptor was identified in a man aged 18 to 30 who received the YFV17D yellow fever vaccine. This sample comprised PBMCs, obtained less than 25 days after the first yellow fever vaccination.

CDR3 protein: CASSLWLAAQETQYF. Here the CDR3 DNA reads TGTGCCAGCAGCTTATGGTTGGCAGCCCAAGAGACCCAGTACTTC. V gene TRBV7-2 combines with J gene TRBJ2-5; D gene uncertain. V was trimmed by 2 bases and J by 1 base, leaving 11 bases between them. The CDR3 totals 15 residues. CDR1 is SGHTA and CDR2 is FQGNSA in the germline V gene. Variable domain in full (rest from reference TRBV7-2 and TRBJ2-5): GAGVSQSPSNKVTEKGKDVELRCDPISGHTALYWYRQSLGQGLEFLIYFQGNSAPDKSGLPSDRFSAERTGGSVSTLTIQRTQQEDSAVYLCASSLWLAAQETQYFGPGTRLLVL.